This entry lists 22 T cell receptor beta chains sequenced from one sample in a study of blood T cells in healthy people across ages. The use of a sample-barcoded 5' primer and a J-beta primer mix characterized a second PCR of roughly 6 to 11 cycles. TCRdb analysed the 5' RACE reads with MiXCR anew, one entry per CDR3 protein. The profile shows 540,000 or so distinct CDR3 sequences, more than 20% of them singletons. The data were also submitted as part of a second study, on T cells of mothers and their children.

Sequencing input: blood. These receptors all come from a boy aged 10-17 years in good health.

The chain uses TRBV20-1 and TRBJ2-7; the D is unclear. V lost 1 base, J lost 3 bases, and 13 bases lay in between. This CDR3 comprises 14 residues. The germline V gene encodes CDR1 DFQATT and CDR2 SNEGSKA (reference sequence). CDR3 nucleotide sequence: TGCAGTGCTAGAGTGGCAGGTTTGAACTACGAGCAGTACTTC. This encodes CSARVAGLNYEQYF.

V and J are TRBV9 and TRBJ1-1; 11 nucleotides line up with TRBD1. The CDR3 has 16 amino acids. The germline gives CDR1 SGDLS, CDR2 YYNGEE. V was pared by 1 base and J by 4 bases, with 6 bases of the junction left unmatched. CDR3 nucleotide sequence: TGTGCCAGCAGCGTATCCCGGGACAGGGGGACCACTGAAGCTTTCTTT. The encoded protein is CASSVSRDRGTTEAFF.

The rearrangement joins TRBV10-3 to TRBJ2-1; possibly TRBD1 for D (6 bases). This CDR3 contains 15 residues. The V and J ends lost 3 bases and 8 bases respectively, with 17 bases between them. Germline-derived CDR1 and CDR2 are ENHRY and SYGVKD. CDR3 protein: CAISEVEQGRDEQFF. The CDR3 DNA sequence: TGTGCCATCAGTGAAGTCGAACAGGGACGAGATGAGCAGTTCTTC.

On this clonotype: The junction departs from the called germline gene at one end, perhaps through a read error. The rearrangement links TRBV9 to TRBJ1-2; D is unclear. The CDR3 extends over 13 amino acids. CDR1 and CDR2 (germline): SGDLS, YYNGEE. The CDR3 here is CASSVGTNYGYTF. The CDR3, as DNA: TGTGCCAGCAGCGTCGGCACTAACTATGGTTACACCTTC.

This clonotype has a handful of counts. This CDR3 fails to terminate in the conserved phenylalanine or tryptophan, so it likely reflects a read error. The chain carries TRBV12-3 or TRBV12-4 and TRBJ1-1, with D perhaps matching TRBD1 (5 bases). Trimming shortened V by 4 bases and J by 0 bases, and 9 bases separated the two germline ends. The CDR3 extends over 14 amino acids. This CDR3 is CASSSGQLNTEAFL. The CDR3 DNA reads TGTGCCAGCAGTTCGGGGCAGTTGAACACTGAAGCTTTCCTT.

The table lists this clonotype with a few counts. The rearrangement uses TRBV29-1 and TRBJ1-1, with 11 bases fitting TRBD1. The germline CDR1 and CDR2 sequences are SQVTM and ANQGSEA. Losses at the gene ends were 5 bases for V and 4 bases for J; bases not matched to a gene: 6. The CDR3 loop spans 14 amino acids. The CDR3 loop is CSVLPGTGGTEAFF. CDR3 in DNA: TGCAGCGTTTTGCCCGGGACAGGGGGCACTGAAGCTTTCTTT.

This chain connects TRBV29-1 to TRBJ1-2; D remains ambiguous. Trimming pared 4 bases from V and 4 bases from J, leaving 10 bases between. The germline V gene has CDR1 SQVTM and CDR2 ANQGSEA. The CDR3 loop spans 12 amino acids. The CDR3 region is CSVVFGSYGYTF. CDR3 nucleotide sequence: TGCAGCGTTGTTTTCGGGAGCTATGGCTACACCTTC.

This clonotype occurred a few times. The V and J genes are TRBV25-1 and TRBJ2-3; D is undetermined. V dropped 3 bases and J dropped 8 bases, with 12 bases sitting between them. The CDR3 is 13 residues long. CDR1 is MGHDK and CDR2 is SYGVNS in the germline V gene. The CDR3 region is CASSDPRLGTQYF. In DNA form, the CDR3 reads TGTGCCAGCAGTGATCCCCGACTCGGTACGCAGTATTTT.

The chain uses TRBV7-9 and TRBJ1-4, with TRBD1 identical over 9 bases. The CDR3 sequence is 15 residues long. The ends lost 5 bases at V and 8 bases at J; junction bases unmatched: 9. Per germline, CDR1 SEHNR and CDR2 FQNEAQ (reference sequence). The CDR3 DNA sequence: TGTGCCAGCAGCCCGTCGACAGGGGGGAAAGAAAAACTGTTTTTT. It is translated as CASSPSTGGKEKLFF.

The chain carries TRBV7-2 and TRBJ2-5; D gene unclear. CDR1 SGHTA and CDR2 FQGNSA come from the germline V gene. The CDR3 runs 14 residues. The V end was cut by 1 base, the J end by 0 bases, with 6 bases between. The CDR3 protein is CASSLGTYQETQYF. DNA of the CDR3: TGTGCCAGCAGCTTAGGAACGTACCAAGAGACCCAGTACTTC. Filled out from reference TRBV7-2 and TRBJ2-5, the complete variable domain reads GAGVSQSPSNKVTEKGKDVELRCDPISGHTALYWYRQSLGQGLEFLIYFQGNSAPDKSGLPSDRFSAERTGGSVSTLTIQRTQQEDSAVYLCASSLGTYQETQYFGPGTRLLVL.

CDR3: CSARRRIKTYNSPLHF. The CDR3 nucleotides are TGCAGTGCTCGGAGAAGGATCAAAACTTATAATTCACCCCTCCACTTT. This chain links TRBV20-1 with TRBJ1-6; D is unclear. Germline CDR1 reads DFQATT; CDR2 reads SNEGSKA (reference sequence). The CDR3 spans 16 residues. V gave up 5 bases and J gave up 4 bases, with 18 bases separating them.

V is TRBV5-1 and J is TRBJ2-5; D remains ambiguous. Gene TRBJ2-1 matches the end of the DNA better, so the J call may be wrong. The CDR3 contains 13 residues. Germline CDR1 reads SGHRS; CDR2 reads YFSETQ. CDR3 sequence reads: CASSTDGYNEQFF. In nucleotides, the CDR3 is TGCGCCAGCAGCACGGACGGTTACAATGAGCAGTTCTTC.

The rearrangement joins TRBV5-8 to TRBJ2-7; D is unclear. Trimming cost V 4 bases and J 0 bases, with 8 bases left between them. The CDR3 has 13 residues. The germline V gene has CDR1 SGHTS and CDR2 YDEGEE. CDR3 nucleotides: TGTGCCAGCAGCGGATTCCCCTCCTACGAGCAGTACTTC. This gives the protein CASSGFPSYEQYF.

This clonotype has only a few counts. The gene calls are TRBV6-4 and TRBJ1-1; D remains ambiguous. This CDR3 is built from 12 residues. Germline V gene lookup returns CDR1 MRHNA and CDR2 SNTAGT. The V end lost 0 bases, the J end lost 11 bases, and 10 bases lay between the germline ends. The CDR3 nucleotides are TGTGCCAGCAGTGACTCACAGATGAGGGCTTTCTTT. Amino acid sequence: CASSDSQMRAFF.

V usage is TRBV20-1 and J usage is TRBJ2-1; 11 bases fit TRBD2. Germline V gene data show CDR1 as DFQATT and CDR2 as SNEGSKA (reference sequence). The CDR3 totals 15 residues. The V gene end was trimmed by 5 bases and the J gene end by 4 bases; junction bases not matched to a gene: 7. CDR3 sequence: CSAPTLAGDYNEQFF. The CDR3 coding sequence is TGCAGTGCTCCAACACTAGCGGGAGATTACAATGAGCAGTTCTTC.

This clonotype was detected only a few times. This chain joins TRBV21-1 and TRBJ2-4; TRBD1 is the table's D call, not checked against the DNA. TRBV21-1 is a pseudogene locus. This CDR3 spans 18 amino acids. The CDR3 DNA is TGTGCCAGCAGCAAACCCACTGGGGCAGGGTCTCCCAAAAACATTCAGTACTTC. Its protein is CASSKPTGAGSPKNIQYF.

The chain couples TRBV20-1 to TRBJ2-3; D ambiguous. Germline assignment: CDR1 DFQATT and CDR2 SNEGSKA (reference sequence). This CDR3 contains 14 residues. The germline V and J ends were trimmed by 3 bases and 4 bases, with 14 bases remaining between them. This chain's CDR3 is CSASSRPGADTQYF. The DNA of the CDR3 is TGCAGTGCTAGTAGCCGACCGGGCGCAGATACGCAGTATTTT.

CDR3 in amino acids: CASSLTGGAYNEQFF. The CDR3 bases are TGTGCCAGCAGCTTGACAGGGGGCGCATATAATGAGCAGTTCTTC. V is TRBV13 and J is TRBJ2-1, with 10 bases identical to TRBD1. Trimming took 3 bases from V and 7 from J; bases not matched to a gene: 6. CDR1 and CDR2 from the germline V gene are PRHDT and FYEKMQ (reference sequence). This CDR3 spans 15 amino acids.

This clonotype came up a few times. The chain is built from TRBV20-1 and TRBJ2-4; 11 bases fit TRBD2. The germline V gene has CDR1 DFQATT and CDR2 SNEGSKA (reference sequence). The V segment lost 0 bases and the J segment 6 bases; nucleotides outside the gene matches: 7. The CDR3 consists of 16 residues. The CDR3 DNA is TGCAGTGCTAGAGATGGTAGCGGGGGGGCCGGAAACATTCAGTACTTC. This translates into CSARDGSGGAGNIQYF.

The sample holds a few counts of this clonotype. The J gene is TRBJ1-2, the V gene TRBV12-3 or TRBV12-4, with D perhaps matching TRBD1 (5 bases). Trimming pared 6 bases from V and 7 bases from J, leaving 18 bases between. CDR3 length: 14 residues. CDR3 DNA sequence: TGTGCCAGCAGCCCCTTCAGGGCCTCTGGTGGCTACACCTTC. This gives the protein CASSPFRASGGYTF.

The V gene is TRBV6-5, the J gene TRBJ2-7, with 9 nucleotides matching TRBD1. Germline-derived CDR1 and CDR2 are MNHEY and SVGAGI. The length of the CDR3 is 15 residues. With 6 bases clipped from V and 0 bases from J, the junction kept 6 bases outside the gene matches. The CDR3 sequence: CASRPTGGSSYEQYF. The CDR3 region has the DNA TGTGCCAGCAGACCTACAGGGGGCAGCTCCTACGAGCAGTACTTC.

The chain joins TRBV20-1 to TRBJ2-3, with 7 bases identical to TRBD2. CDR3 length: 16 amino acids. V was pared by 5 bases and J by 10 bases, with 21 bases of the junction left unmatched. The germline gives CDR1 DFQATT, CDR2 SNEGSKA (reference sequence). This CDR3 is CSAWGGEGGGLPAQYF. CDR3 bases: TGCAGTGCTTGGGGCGGCGAGGGCGGGGGACTCCCGGCGCAGTATTTT.